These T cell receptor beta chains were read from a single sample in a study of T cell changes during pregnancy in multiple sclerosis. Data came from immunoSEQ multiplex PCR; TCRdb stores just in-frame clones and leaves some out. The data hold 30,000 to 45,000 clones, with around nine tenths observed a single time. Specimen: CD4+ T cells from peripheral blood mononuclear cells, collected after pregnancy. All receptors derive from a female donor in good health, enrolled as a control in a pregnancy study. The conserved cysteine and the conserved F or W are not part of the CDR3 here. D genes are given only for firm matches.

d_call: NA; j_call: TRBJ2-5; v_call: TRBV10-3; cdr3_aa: AISESPGETQY
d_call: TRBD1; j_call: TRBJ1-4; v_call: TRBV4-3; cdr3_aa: ASSQERTGKEKLF
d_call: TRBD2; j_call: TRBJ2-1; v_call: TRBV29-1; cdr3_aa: SMGGVSSYNEQF
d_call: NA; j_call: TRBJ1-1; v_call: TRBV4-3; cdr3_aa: ASSQVGGVKAF
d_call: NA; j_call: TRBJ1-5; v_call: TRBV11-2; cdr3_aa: ASSSGVARNQPQH
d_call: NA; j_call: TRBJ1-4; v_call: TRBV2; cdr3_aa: ASKKTAAATNEKLF
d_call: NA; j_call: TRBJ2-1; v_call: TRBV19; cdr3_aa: ASRKRSSYNEQF
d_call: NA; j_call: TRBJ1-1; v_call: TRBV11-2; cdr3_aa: ASSTGHHPNTEAF
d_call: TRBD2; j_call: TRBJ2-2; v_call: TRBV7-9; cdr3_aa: ASSSLAGGNTGELF
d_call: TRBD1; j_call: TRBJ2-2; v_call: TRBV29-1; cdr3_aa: SAASGTGNTGELF
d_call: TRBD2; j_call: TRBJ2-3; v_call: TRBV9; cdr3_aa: ASSRGASGNTDTQY
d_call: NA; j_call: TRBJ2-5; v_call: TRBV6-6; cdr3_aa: ASSYSRETQY